The clone carrying this TCR beta chain was detected only once. Its specificity is not known. Clones were read by immunoSEQ multiplex PCR, and TCRdb kept only the in-frame ones, dropping some. The sample records over 75,000 clones, about 90% being singletons. This sample stems from a study of OX40 agonist ivuxolimab in advanced cancers. Study-level background: In this trial design, patients received ivuxolimab intravenously at 0.01 to 10 mg/kg every 2 weeks. Earlier treatment with anti-PD-1, anti-PD-L1 or anti-CTLA-4 was permitted, and roughly 40% had received some. Overall study results and limits: At doses 0.1 to 3.0 mg/kg, CD4+ and CD8+ clones expanded.

Trimming shortened V by 2 bases and J by 4 bases, and 9 bases separated the two germline ends. The CDR3 is made up of 13 amino acids. The germline V gene encodes CDR1 SGDLS and CDR2 YYNGEE. The chain has TRBV9 and TRBJ1-1; D not resolved. The sequence was obtained from an adult with an advanced solid tumor such as melanoma, head and neck, liver or kidney cancer. The starting material was CD4+ or CD8+ T cells sorted from blood, obtained in a trial of the OX40 agonist ivuxolimab. The DNA of the CDR3 is TGTGCCAGCAGCGTCATCTTAGGCACTGAAGCTTTCTTT. Amino acid sequence: CASSVILGTEAFF.